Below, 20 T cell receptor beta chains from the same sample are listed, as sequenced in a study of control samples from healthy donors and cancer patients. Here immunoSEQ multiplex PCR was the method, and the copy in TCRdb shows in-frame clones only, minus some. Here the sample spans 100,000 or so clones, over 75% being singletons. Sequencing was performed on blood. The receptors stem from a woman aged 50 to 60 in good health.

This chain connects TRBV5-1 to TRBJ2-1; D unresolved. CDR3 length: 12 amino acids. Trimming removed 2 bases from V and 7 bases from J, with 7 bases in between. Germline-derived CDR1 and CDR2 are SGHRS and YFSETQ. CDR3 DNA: TGCGCCAGCAGCTTCCCTCTGAATGAGCAGTTCTTC. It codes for CASSFPLNEQFF.

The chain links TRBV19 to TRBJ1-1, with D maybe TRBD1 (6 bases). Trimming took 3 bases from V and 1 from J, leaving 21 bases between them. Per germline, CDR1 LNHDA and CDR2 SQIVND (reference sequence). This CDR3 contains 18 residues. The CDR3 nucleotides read TGTGCCAGTAGTATGTTGGCTAGGGGGTATCGGGGGAACACTGAAGCTTTCTTT. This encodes CASSMLARGYRGNTEAFF.

The CDR3: CASSFYRGTEAFF. The CDR3 DNA reads TGTGCCAGCAGCTTCTACAGGGGGACTGAAGCTTTCTTT. The chain links TRBV11-2 to TRBJ1-1, with 8 bases aligning to TRBD1. Germline lookup yields CDR1 SGHAT and CDR2 FQNNGV. This CDR3 is 13 amino acids long. J gave up 5 bases and V 3 bases, and 2 bases lay outside the gene matches.

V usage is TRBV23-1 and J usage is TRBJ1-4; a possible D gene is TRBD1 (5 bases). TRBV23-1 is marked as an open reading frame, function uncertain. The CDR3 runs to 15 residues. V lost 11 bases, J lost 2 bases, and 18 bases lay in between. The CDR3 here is CAEFGLGVTNEKLFF. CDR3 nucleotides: TGCGCCGAATTCGGACTAGGGGTGACTAATGAAAAACTGTTTTTT.

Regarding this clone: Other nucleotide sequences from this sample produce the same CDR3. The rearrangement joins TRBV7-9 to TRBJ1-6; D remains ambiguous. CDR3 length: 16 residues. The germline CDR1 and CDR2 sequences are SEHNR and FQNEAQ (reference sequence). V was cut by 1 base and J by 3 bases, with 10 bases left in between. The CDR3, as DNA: TGTGCCAGCAGCTTAGGTGCGGGATTCTATAATTCACCCCTCCACTTT. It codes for CASSLGAGFYNSPLHF.

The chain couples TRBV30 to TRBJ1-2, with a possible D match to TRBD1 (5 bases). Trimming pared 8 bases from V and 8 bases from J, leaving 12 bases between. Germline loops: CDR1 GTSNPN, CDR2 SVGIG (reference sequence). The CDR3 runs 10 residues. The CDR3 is CAQGSSGYTF. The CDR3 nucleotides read TGTGCCCAGGGCAGTTCGGGCTACACCTTC.

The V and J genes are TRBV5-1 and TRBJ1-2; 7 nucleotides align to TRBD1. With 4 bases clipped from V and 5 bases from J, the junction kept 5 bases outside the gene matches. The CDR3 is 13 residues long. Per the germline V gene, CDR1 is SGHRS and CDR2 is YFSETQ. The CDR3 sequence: CASSGGTDYGYTF. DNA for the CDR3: TGCGCCAGCAGCGGGGGGACAGATTATGGCTACACCTTC.

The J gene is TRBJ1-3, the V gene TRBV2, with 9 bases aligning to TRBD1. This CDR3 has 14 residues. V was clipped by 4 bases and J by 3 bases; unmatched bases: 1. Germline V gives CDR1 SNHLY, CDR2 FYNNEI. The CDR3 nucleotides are TGTGCCAGCAGTGGACAGGGGGTTGGAAACACCATATATTTT. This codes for CASSGQGVGNTIYF.

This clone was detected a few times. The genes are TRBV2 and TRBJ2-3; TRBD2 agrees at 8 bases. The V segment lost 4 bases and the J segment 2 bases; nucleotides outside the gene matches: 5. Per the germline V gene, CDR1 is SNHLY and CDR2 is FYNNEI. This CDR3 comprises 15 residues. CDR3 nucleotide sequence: TGTGCCAGCAGTGCGCTAGCGGGCCCCACAGATACGCAGTATTTT. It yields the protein CASSALAGPTDTQYF.

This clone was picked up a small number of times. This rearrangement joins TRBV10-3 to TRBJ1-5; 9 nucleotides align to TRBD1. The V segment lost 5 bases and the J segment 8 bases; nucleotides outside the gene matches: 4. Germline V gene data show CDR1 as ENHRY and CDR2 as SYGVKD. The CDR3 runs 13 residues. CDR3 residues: CAISRTGEEPQHF. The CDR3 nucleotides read TGTGCCATCAGTCGGACAGGGGAGGAGCCCCAGCATTTT.

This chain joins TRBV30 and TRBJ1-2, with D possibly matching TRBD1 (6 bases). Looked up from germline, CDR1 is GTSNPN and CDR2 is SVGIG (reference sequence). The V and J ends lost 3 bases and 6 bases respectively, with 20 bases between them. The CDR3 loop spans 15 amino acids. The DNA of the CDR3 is TGTGCCTGGAGCCTCTTGGTCGGGGGCGCGGATGGCTACACCTTC. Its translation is CAWSLLVGGADGYTF. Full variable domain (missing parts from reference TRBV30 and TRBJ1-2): SQTIHQWPATLVQPVGSPLSLECTVEGTSNPNLYWYRQAAGRGLQLLFYSVGIGQISSEVPQNLSASRPQDRQFILSSKKLLLSDSGFYLCAWSLLVGGADGYTFGSGTRLTVV.

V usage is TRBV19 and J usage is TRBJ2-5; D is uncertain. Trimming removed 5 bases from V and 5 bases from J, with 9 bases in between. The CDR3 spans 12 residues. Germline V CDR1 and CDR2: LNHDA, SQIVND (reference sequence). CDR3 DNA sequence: TGTGCCAGTAGTCCCGGAATGGAGACCCAGTACTTC. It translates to CASSPGMETQYF. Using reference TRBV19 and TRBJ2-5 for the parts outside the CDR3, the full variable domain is DGGITQSPKYLFRKEGQNVTLSCEQNLNHDAMYWYRQDPGQGLRLIYYSQIVNDFQKGDIAEGYSVSREKKESFPLTVTSAQKNPTAFYLCASSPGMETQYFGPGTRLLVL.

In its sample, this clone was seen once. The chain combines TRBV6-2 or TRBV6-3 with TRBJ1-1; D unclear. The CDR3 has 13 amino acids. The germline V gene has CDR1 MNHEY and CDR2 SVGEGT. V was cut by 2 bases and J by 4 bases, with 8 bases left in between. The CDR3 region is CASSYGPSTEAFF. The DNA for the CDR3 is TGTGCCAGCAGTTACGGACCATCCACTGAAGCTTTCTTT.

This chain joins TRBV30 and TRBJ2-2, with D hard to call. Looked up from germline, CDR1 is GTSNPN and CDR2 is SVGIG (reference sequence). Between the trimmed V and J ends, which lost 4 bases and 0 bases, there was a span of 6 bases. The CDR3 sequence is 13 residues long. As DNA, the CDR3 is TGTGCCTGGACGTCCCCGAACACCGGGGAGCTGTTTTTT. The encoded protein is CAWTSPNTGELFF.

The CDR3 nucleotides are TGTGCCATCACCGACCCTACCGTCAACACTGAAGCTTTCTTT. Translating it yields CAITDPTVNTEAFF. The gene calls are TRBV10-3 and TRBJ1-1, with D unresolved. The V end lost 7 bases, the J end lost 2 bases, and 14 bases lay between the germline ends. The germline V gene encodes CDR1 ENHRY and CDR2 SYGVKD. This CDR3 contains 14 residues.

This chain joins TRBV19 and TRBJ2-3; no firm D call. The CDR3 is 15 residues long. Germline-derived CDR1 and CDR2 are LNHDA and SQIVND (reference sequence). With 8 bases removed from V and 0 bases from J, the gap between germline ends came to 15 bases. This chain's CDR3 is CASLPGQASTDTQYF. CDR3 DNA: TGTGCCAGTTTGCCGGGTCAGGCAAGCACAGATACGCAGTATTTT.

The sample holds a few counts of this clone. The CDR3 spells CSASSGGAYEQYF. The CDR3 nucleotides are TGCAGTGCTAGTAGCGGGGGGGCCTACGAGCAGTACTTC. J is TRBJ2-7 and V is TRBV20-1; 11 nucleotides match TRBD2. This CDR3 contains 13 residues. Trimming at V came to 3 bases and at J to 2 bases, leaving 0 bases not matched to a gene. The germline CDR1 and CDR2 sequences are DFQATT and SNEGSKA (reference sequence).

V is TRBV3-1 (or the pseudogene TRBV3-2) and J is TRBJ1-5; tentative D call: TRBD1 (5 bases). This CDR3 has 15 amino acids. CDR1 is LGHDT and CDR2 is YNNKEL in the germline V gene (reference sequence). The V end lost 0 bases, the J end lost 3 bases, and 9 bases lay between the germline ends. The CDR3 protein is CASSQESGFNQPQHF. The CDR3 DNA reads TGTGCCAGCAGCCAAGAATCAGGGTTCAATCAGCCCCAGCATTTT.

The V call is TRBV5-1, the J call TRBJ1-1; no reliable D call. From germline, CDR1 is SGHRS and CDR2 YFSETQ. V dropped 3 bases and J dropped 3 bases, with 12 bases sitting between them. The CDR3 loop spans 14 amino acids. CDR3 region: CASSSYTEHTEAFF. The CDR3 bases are TGCGCCAGCAGCTCGTACACCGAACACACTGAAGCTTTCTTT.

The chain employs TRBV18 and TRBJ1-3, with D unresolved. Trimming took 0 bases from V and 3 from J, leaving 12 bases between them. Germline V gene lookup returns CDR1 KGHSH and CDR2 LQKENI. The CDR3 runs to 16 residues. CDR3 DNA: TGTGCCAGCTCACCACCCGTAGCCGTCATTGGAAACACCATATATTTT. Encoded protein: CASSPPVAVIGNTIYF. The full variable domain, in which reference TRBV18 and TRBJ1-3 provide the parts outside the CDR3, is NAGVMQNPRHLVRRRGQEARLRCSPMKGHSHVYWYRQLPEEGLKFMVYLQKENIIDESGMPKERFSAEFPKEGPSILRIQQVVRGDSAAYFCASSPPVAVIGNTIYFGEGSWLTVV.